This paragraph covers one T cell receptor beta chain sequence. The length of the CDR3 is 12 residues. V lost 4 bases and J 6 bases, leaving 9 bases between the germline ends. Per the germline V gene, CDR1 is LNHDA and CDR2 is SQIVND (reference sequence). This specimen comes from a study of T-cell reconstitution after alpha-beta-depleted transplantation in children. Preparation of the TCRbeta library used unique molecular identifiers. TCRdb independently ran MiXCR on the PCR reads; one entry per CDR3 protein. The table records 450,000 to 600,000 distinct CDR3 sequences, over 10% of them present only once.

The material sequenced was PBMCs, mostly from graft donor cells, taken 360 days after TCRalphabeta/CD19-depleted stem cell transplant. The clonotype originates from a male patient aged 5 to 17 who had a stem cell transplant for acute myeloid leukemia, so the T cells may come from the graft donor. J is TRBJ1-1 and V is TRBV19; TRBD1 is a possible D gene (5 bases). CDR3 bases: TGTGCCAGTAGTAAAGGGGTAGCTGAAGCTTTCTTT. This translates into CASSKGVAEAFF.